The source of this TCR beta chain is a study of T-cell reconstitution after alpha-beta-depleted transplantation in children. Points from the study as a whole: Counts and diversity of T cells one year after transplant came mostly from newly produced T cells. Recipient T cells and thymic progenitors that survived gave rise to the high TCRbeta diversity observed at day 60 in some patients. Reports say that about two months after transplant, the alpha-beta T cells came out of several hundred graft clones that had expanded.

TCRbeta library preparation incorporated unique molecular identifiers. TCRdb reprocessed the PCR reads via MiXCR and lists one record per CDR3 protein. The sample has some 15,000 distinct CDR3 sequences, 4.5% to 6.5% seen once; the top ten hold roughly 6.4%. This clonotype rates as medium-sized. Its antigen is as yet unknown. The germline gives CDR1 LGHDT, CDR2 YNNKEL (reference sequence). The CDR3 is 18 residues long. With 4 bases clipped from V and 2 bases from J, the junction kept 15 bases outside the gene matches. The material was PBMCs, obtained before TCRalphabeta/CD19-depleted stem cell transplant. The source is a boy between 5 and 17 years old with acute lymphoblastic leukemia, due to receive a stem cell transplant. The V gene is TRBV3-1, the J gene TRBJ2-5; 8 bases agree with TRBD2. CDR3 bases: TGTGCCAGCAGCCTCCTGGGGGGACTAGAAGGAGAGCAAGAGACCCAGTACTTC. Protein sequence: CASSLLGGLEGEQETQYF.